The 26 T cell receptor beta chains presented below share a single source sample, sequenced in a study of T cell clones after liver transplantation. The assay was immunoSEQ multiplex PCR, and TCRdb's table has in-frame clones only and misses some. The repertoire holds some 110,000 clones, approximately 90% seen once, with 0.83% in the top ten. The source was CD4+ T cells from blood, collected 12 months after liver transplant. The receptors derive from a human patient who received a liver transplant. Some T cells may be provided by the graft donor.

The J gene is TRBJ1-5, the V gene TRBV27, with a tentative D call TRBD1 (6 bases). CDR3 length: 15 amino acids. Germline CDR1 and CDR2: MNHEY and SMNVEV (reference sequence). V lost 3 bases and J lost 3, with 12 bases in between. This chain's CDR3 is CASSFRGQNNQPQHF. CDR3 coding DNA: TGTGCCAGCAGTTTTAGGGGACAAAACAATCAGCCCCAGCATTTT.

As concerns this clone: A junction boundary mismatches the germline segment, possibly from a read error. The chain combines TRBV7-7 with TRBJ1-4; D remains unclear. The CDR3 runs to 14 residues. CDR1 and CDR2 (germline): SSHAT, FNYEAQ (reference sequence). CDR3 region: CASSLSVSGEEMFF. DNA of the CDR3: TGTGCTAGCAGCTTAAGCGTCAGCGGGGAGGAAATGTTTTTT.

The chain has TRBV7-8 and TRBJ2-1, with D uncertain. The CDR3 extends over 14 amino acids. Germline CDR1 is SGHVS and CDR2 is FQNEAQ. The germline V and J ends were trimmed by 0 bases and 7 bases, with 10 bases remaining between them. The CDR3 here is CASSLASGPNEQFF. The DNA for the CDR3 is TGTGCCAGCAGCTTAGCGAGTGGCCCTAATGAGCAGTTCTTC.

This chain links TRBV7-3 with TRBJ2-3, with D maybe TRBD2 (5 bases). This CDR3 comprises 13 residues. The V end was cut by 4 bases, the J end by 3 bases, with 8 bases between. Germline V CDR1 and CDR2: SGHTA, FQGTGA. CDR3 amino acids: CASSSRATDTQYF. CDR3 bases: TGTGCCAGCAGCTCGAGGGCAACAGATACGCAGTATTTT.

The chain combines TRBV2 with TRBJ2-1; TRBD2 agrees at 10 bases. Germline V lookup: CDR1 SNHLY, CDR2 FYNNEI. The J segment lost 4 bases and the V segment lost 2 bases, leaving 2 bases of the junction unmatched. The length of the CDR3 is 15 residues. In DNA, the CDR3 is TGTGCCAGCAGTGAAACTAGCGGGAAGTACAATGAGCAGTTCTTC. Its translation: CASSETSGKYNEQFF.

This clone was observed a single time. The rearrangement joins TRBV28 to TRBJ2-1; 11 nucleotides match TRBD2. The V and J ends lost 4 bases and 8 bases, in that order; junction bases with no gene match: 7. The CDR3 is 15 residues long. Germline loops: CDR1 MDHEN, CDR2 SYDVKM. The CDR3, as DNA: TGTGCCAGCAGTTCGCTAGCGGGAGGTCTTTATGAGCAGTTCTTC. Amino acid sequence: CASSSLAGGLYEQFF.

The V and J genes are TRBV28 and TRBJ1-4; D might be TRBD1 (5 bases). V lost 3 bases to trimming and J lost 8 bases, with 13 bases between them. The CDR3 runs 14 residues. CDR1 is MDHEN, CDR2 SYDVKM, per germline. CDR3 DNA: TGTGCCAGCAGTTTTAACGGGGCTGGCGAAAAACTGTTTTTT. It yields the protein CASSFNGAGEKLFF.

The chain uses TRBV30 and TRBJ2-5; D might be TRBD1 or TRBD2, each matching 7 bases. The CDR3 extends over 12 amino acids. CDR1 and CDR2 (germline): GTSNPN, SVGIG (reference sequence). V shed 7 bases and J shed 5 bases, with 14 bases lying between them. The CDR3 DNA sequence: TGTGCCTCAGGGGGGGGTTGGGAGACCCAGTACTTC. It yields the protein CASGGGWETQYF.

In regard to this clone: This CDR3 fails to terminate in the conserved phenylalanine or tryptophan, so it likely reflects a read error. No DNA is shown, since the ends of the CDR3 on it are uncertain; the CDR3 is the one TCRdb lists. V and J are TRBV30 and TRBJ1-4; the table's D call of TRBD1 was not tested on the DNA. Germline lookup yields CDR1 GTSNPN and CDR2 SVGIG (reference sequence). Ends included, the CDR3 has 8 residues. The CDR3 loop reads CAYPGQEV.

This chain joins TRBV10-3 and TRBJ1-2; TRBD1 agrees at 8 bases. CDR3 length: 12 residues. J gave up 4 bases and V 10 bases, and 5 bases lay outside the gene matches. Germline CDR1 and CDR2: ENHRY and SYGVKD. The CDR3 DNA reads TGTGCCACTGGGACAGGCCCCTATGGCTACACCTTC. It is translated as CATGTGPYGYTF.

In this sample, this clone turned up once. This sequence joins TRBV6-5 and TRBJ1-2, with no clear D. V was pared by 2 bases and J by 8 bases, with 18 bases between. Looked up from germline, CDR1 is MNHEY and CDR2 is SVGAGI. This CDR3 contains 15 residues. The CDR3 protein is CASSYPLAKGGGYTF. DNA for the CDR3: TGTGCCAGCAGTTACCCCCTAGCCAAGGGAGGGGGCTACACCTTC.

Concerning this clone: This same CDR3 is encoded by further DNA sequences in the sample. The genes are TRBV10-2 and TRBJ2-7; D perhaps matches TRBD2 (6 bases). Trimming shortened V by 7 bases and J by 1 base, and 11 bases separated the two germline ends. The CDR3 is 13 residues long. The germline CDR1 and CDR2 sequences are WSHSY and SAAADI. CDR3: CASKISGSYEQYF. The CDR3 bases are TGCGCCAGCAAGATTAGCGGTTCCTACGAGCAGTACTTC.

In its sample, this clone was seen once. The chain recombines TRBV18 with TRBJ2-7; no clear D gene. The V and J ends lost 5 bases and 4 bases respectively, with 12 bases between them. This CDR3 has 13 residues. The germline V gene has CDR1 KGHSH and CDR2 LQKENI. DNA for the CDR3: TGTGCCAGCTCAGATCTGAAGGGATACGAGCAGTACTTC. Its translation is CASSDLKGYEQYF.

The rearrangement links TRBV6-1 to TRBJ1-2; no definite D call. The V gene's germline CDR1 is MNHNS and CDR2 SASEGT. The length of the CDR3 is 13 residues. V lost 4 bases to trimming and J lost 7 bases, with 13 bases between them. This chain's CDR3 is CASSAQEGAGYTF. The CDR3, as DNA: TGTGCCAGCAGTGCTCAAGAGGGAGCTGGCTACACCTTC.

The CDR3 protein is CASSLWQGATEAFF. The CDR3 coding sequence is TGTGCCAGCAGTTTATGGCAGGGGGCCACTGAAGCTTTCTTT. The chain has TRBV28 and TRBJ1-1; 8 bases are a match to TRBD1. The V gene's germline CDR1 is MDHEN and CDR2 SYDVKM. V was pared by 0 bases and J by 4 bases, with 1 base of the junction left unmatched. This CDR3 has 14 residues.

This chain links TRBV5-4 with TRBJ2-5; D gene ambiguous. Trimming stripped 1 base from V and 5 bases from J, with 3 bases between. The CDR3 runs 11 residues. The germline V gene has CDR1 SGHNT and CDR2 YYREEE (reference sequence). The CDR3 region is CASSLTETQYF. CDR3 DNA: TGTGCCAGCAGCTTGACGGAGACCCAGTACTTC.

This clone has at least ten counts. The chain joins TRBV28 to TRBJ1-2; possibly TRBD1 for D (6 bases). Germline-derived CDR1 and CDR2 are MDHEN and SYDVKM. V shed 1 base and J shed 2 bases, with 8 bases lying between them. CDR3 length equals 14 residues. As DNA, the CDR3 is TGTGCCAGCAGTTTATTGGACAGAAACTATGGCTACACCTTC. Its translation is CASSLLDRNYGYTF.

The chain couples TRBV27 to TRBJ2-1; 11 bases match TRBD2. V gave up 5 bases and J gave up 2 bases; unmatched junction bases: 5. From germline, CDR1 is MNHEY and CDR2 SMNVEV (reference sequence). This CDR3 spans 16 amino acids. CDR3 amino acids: CASSPGTSGTYNEQFF. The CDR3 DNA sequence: TGTGCCAGCAGTCCCGGGACTAGCGGCACCTACAATGAGCAGTTCTTC.

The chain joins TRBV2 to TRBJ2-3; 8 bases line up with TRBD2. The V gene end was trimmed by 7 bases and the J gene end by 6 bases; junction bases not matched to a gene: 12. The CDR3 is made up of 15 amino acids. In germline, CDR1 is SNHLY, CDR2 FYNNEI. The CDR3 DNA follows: TGTGCCAGCATCCCAAGCGGGAGCCGTCGGGATACGCAGTATTTT. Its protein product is CASIPSGSRRDTQYF.

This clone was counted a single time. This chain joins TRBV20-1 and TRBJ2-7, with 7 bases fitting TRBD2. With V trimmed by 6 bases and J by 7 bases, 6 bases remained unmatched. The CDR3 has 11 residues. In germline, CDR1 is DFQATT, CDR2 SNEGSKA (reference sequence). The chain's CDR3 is CSASRGGEQYF. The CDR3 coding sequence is TGCAGTGCGTCCCGGGGAGGGGAGCAGTACTTC.

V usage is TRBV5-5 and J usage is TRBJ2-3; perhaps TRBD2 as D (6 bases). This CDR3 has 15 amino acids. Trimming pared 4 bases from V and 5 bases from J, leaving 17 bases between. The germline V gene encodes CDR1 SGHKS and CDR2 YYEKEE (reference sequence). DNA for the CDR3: TGTGCCAGCAGCGTCCGGGACTCGGGGGTAGATACGCAGTATTTT. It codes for CASSVRDSGVDTQYF.

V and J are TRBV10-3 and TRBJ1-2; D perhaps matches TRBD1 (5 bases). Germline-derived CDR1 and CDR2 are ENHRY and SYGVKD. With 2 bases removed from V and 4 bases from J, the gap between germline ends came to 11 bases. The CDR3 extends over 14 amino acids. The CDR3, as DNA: TGTGCCATCAGTGAGCCCAGGGACGGCTATGGCTACACCTTC. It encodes CAISEPRDGYGYTF.

The CDR3 sequence: CASSPDRVINYGYTF. The CDR3 DNA reads as TGTGCCAGTAGTCCAGACAGGGTGATTAACTATGGCTACACCTTC. This chain links TRBV19 with TRBJ1-2; TRBD1 agrees at 7 bases. Germline V gene data show CDR1 as LNHDA and CDR2 as SQIVND (reference sequence). CDR3 length equals 15 residues. Trimming removed 5 bases from V and 1 base from J; junction bases left unmatched: 7.

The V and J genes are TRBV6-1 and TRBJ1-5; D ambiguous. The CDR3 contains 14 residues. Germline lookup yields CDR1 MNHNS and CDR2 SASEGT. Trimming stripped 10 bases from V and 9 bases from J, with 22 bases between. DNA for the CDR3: TGTGCCATCTCCGACCAAAGTGTTTTGGGGCCCCAGCATTTT. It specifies CAISDQSVLGPQHF.

CDR3 loop: CASSSPSGRAHNEQFF. The CDR3 DNA is TGCGCCAGCAGCTCGCCTAGCGGGAGAGCCCACAATGAGCAGTTCTTC. The chain joins TRBV5-1 to TRBJ2-1; 10 nucleotides align to TRBD2. CDR3 length equals 16 residues. Germline lookup yields CDR1 SGHRS and CDR2 YFSETQ. V gave up 3 bases and J gave up 5 bases; unmatched junction bases: 8. Full variable domain (outside the CDR3, taken from reference TRBV5-1 and TRBJ2-1): KAGVTQTPRYLIKTRGQQVTLSCSPISGHRSVSWYQQTPGQGLQFLFEYFSETQRNKGNFPGRFSGRQFSNSRSEMNVSTLELGDSALYLCASSSPSGRAHNEQFFGPGTRLTVL.

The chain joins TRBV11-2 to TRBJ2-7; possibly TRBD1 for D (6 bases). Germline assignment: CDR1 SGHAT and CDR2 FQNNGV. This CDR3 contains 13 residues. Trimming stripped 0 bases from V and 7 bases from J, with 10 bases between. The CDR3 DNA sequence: TGTGCCAGCAGCTTAGATGCTCAGGGGGAGCAGTACTTC. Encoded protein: CASSLDAQGEQYF.